This TCR beta chain came from a study of CD8 T cells in Susac syndrome. CD8+ and CD4+ T cells from blood underwent TCR beta sequencing, which was carried out in a high-throughput format. Isolation of CD8+ and CD4+ T cells was performed negatively, whereas enrichment of TEMRA cells was done by FACS. Germline CDR1 MNHEY, CDR2 SMNVEV (reference sequence). The V and J ends lost 6 bases and 1 base respectively, with 13 bases between them. The CDR3 loop spans 16 amino acids. The RNA input was roughly 0.45 to 1 ug, and it was reverse transcribed with random hexamers. MiXCR was run by TCRdb on the immunoSEQ multiplex PCR reads, yielding one entry per CDR3 protein. The table records 230,000 or so distinct CDR3 sequences, 95% of them present only once.

Specimen: CD4+ T cells from PBMCs. The chain uses TRBV27 and TRBJ2-6; D unclear. The origin of this receptor is a human donor with multiple sclerosis. DNA for the CDR3: TGTGCCAGCAGCCCTGTCGTCCTTTCTGGGGCCAACGTCCTGACTTTC. Its translation: CASSPVVLSGANVLTF. Full variable domain (rest looked up from reference TRBV27 and TRBJ2-6): EAQVTQNPRYLITVTGKKLTVTCSQNMNHEYMSWYRQDPGLGLRQIYYSMNVEVTDKGDVPEGYKVSRKEKRNFPLILESPSPNQTSLYFCASSPVVLSGANVLTFGAGSRLTVL.